This T cell receptor (beta chain) was retrieved from a study of beta chain features in type 1 diabetes. This clone occurred a few times. The investigators reverse transcribed all of the isolated RNA, so they sequenced expressed TCRB transcripts. Some clones are missing from TCRdb's copy, which holds only in-frame ones; the method was immunoSEQ multiplex PCR. The table includes around 450,000 clones, roughly 10% detected once. Sequencing input: naive CD4+ T cells from blood. The source is a woman in her late teens or twenties in good health.

CDR3 bases: TGTGCCAGCAGCTCGGGGACCTTTCTTGGCTACACCTTC. It specifies CASSSGTFLGYTF. The V and J genes are TRBV11-2 and TRBJ1-2, with TRBD1 as a possible D gene (5 bases). V gave up 4 bases and J gave up 7 bases, with 13 bases separating them. Germline V CDR1 and CDR2: SGHAT, FQNNGV. The CDR3 covers 13 residues. Filled out from reference TRBV11-2 and TRBJ1-2, the complete variable domain reads EAGVAQSPRYKIIEKRQSVAFWCNPISGHATLYWYQQILGQGPKLLIQFQNNGVVDDSQLPKDRFSAERLKGVDSTLKIQPAKLEDSAVYLCASSSGTFLGYTFGSGTRLTVV.